Presented here are 30 T cell receptor beta chains from one specimen sequenced in a study of blood T cell repertoires in COVID-19. Profiling relied on immunoSEQ multiplex PCR, and the TCRdb table lists in-frame clones only, not all of them. The sample consists of hundreds of thousands of clones, almost 90% of them appearing once. Sequenced input: peripheral blood. Receptor source: an elderly man with acute or convalescent COVID-19.

This clone has more than one count but fewer than ten. V is TRBV19 and J is TRBJ1-5; D uncertain. Between the trimmed V and J ends, which lost 3 bases and 4 bases, there was a span of 13 bases. In germline, CDR1 is LNHDA, CDR2 SQIVND (reference sequence). The CDR3 length is 15 residues. The CDR3 DNA reads TGTGCCAGTAGTATCCGGGGAGATGGGAATCAGCCCCAGCATTTT. Its translation: CASSIRGDGNQPQHF.

The J gene is TRBJ1-1, the V gene TRBV10-3; D is uncertain. The CDR3 loop spans 14 amino acids. Trimming took 7 bases from V and 1 from J, leaving 13 bases between them. Germline CDR1 reads ENHRY; CDR2 reads SYGVKD. This CDR3 is CAIKRDPANTEAFF. CDR3 nucleotide sequence: TGTGCCATCAAGAGGGATCCCGCGAACACTGAAGCTTTCTTT.

This sequence joins TRBV4-2 and TRBJ2-1; 12 bases line up with TRBD2. CDR1 LGHNA and CDR2 YNFKEQ come from the germline V gene. The CDR3 is 17 amino acids. V lost 0 bases, J lost 3 bases, and 3 bases stayed unmatched. CDR3 region: CASSQEGLAGVYNEQFF. CDR3 DNA: TGTGCCAGCAGCCAAGAGGGACTAGCGGGTGTCTACAATGAGCAGTTCTTC.

This chain connects TRBV10-1 to TRBJ1-2; D may be TRBD1 (5 bases). The V gene's germline CDR1 is WNHNN and CDR2 SYGVQD (reference sequence). This CDR3 contains 12 residues. Between the trimmed V and J ends, which lost 7 bases and 8 bases, there was a span of 14 bases. For the CDR3, the DNA is TGCGCCAGCAATCTTAGGGGTTACGGCTACACCTTC. This translates into CASNLRGYGYTF.

The rearrangement joins TRBV7-2 to TRBJ1-2; 10 bases line up with TRBD1. V lost 4 bases to trimming and J lost 4 bases; unmatched junction nucleotides: 6. CDR3 length equals 15 residues. Germline CDR1 reads SGHTA; CDR2 reads FQGNSA. The CDR3 here is CASSSTGTGAYGYTF. CDR3 nucleotides: TGTGCCAGCAGCTCAACCGGGACAGGGGCCTATGGCTACACCTTC.

The V gene is TRBV5-8, the J gene TRBJ2-3, with TRBD2 identical over 10 bases. CDR1 SGHTS and CDR2 YDEGEE come from the germline V gene. There are 15 residues in the CDR3. V shed 4 bases and J 4 bases; nucleotides not matched to a gene: 6. The CDR3 DNA reads TGTGCCAGCAGCCTGAGCGGGAGGGGAGCAGATACGCAGTATTTT. This translates into CASSLSGRGADTQYF.

On this clone itself: The same CDR3 can be traced to other DNA sequences in this sample. As DNA, the CDR3 is TGTGCCAGCAGTGACAGGGGTTACGAGCAGTACTTC. Its protein product is CASSDRGYEQYF. The chain links TRBV6-2 or TRBV6-3 to TRBJ2-7, with TRBD1 matching over 8 bases. In germline, CDR1 is MNHEY, CDR2 SVGEGT. The J segment lost 4 bases and the V segment lost 5 bases, leaving 1 base of the junction unmatched. This CDR3 spans 12 amino acids.

This sequence joins TRBV2 and TRBJ2-7; D gene uncertain. Looked up from germline, CDR1 is SNHLY and CDR2 is FYNNEI. Trimming cost V 6 bases and J 3 bases, with 12 bases left between them. The length of the CDR3 is 13 residues. In DNA form, the CDR3 reads TGTGCCAGCAGACGGAACTCGGGCTACGAGCAGTACTTC. Translated, it gives CASRRNSGYEQYF.

The J gene is TRBJ2-1, the V gene TRBV9; tentatively, D is TRBD2 (6 bases). V was pared by 0 bases and J by 10 bases, with 14 bases between. The V gene's germline CDR1 is SGDLS and CDR2 YYNGEE. CDR3 length: 14 amino acids. Written as DNA, the CDR3 is TGTGCCAGCAGCGTAGCCGGGGACTCGCTGGAGCAGTTCTTC. Its protein product is CASSVAGDSLEQFF.

The rearrangement uses TRBV11-2 and TRBJ2-2; TRBD2 aligns across 11 bases. The junction had 9 bases not matched to a gene; V was cut back by 2 bases and J by 7 bases. Germline CDR1 SGHAT, CDR2 FQNNGV. This CDR3 contains 17 residues. Here the CDR3 DNA reads TGTGCCAGCAGCTTAACATTAGCGGGAGGGAGCGGCGGGGAGCTGTTTTTT. It specifies CASSLTLAGGSGGELFF.

J is TRBJ2-3 and V is TRBV6-2 or TRBV6-3; 8 bases line up with TRBD2. CDR1 MNHEY and CDR2 SVGEGT come from the germline V gene. This CDR3 is built from 15 residues. Germline trimming cut 5 bases from V and 7 bases from J; bases unmatched to any gene: 11. The CDR3 coding sequence is TGTGCCAGCAGTCCGTTTACGGGGGGGCGGTATACGCAGTATTTT. It specifies CASSPFTGGRYTQYF.

This chain joins TRBV5-1 and TRBJ1-2, with D perhaps matching TRBD1 (5 bases). The CDR3 has 15 residues. CDR1 and CDR2 (germline): SGHRS, YFSETQ. V lost 0 bases, J lost 0 bases, and 9 bases lay in between. The CDR3 loop reads CASSLDRPPNYGYTF. The CDR3 DNA reads TGCGCCAGCAGCTTGGACAGGCCTCCTAACTATGGCTACACCTTC.

This sequence joins TRBV12-3 or TRBV12-4 and TRBJ1-1; D gene uncertain. The CDR3 consists of 12 residues. Trimming took off 6 bases at V and 4 bases at J, with 9 bases between the two ends. CDR3 nucleotides: TGTGCCAGCAGCCCCATCGGCACTGAAGCTTTCTTT. This translates into CASSPIGTEAFF.

The CDR3, as DNA: TGTGCCAGTAGTATAACAGGGGGGCAAGAGACCCAGTACTTC. It encodes CASSITGGQETQYF. The chain recombines TRBV19 with TRBJ2-5; 8 bases map to TRBD1. Germline CDR1 reads LNHDA; CDR2 reads SQIVND (reference sequence). This CDR3 is 14 amino acids long. J gave up 2 bases and V 2 bases, and 1 base lay outside the gene matches.

V gene TRBV18 combines with J gene TRBJ2-2; the match to TRBD2 covers 7 bases. Germline values: CDR1 KGHSH, CDR2 LQKENI. The junction had 7 bases not matched to a gene; V was cut back by 2 bases and J by 4 bases. This CDR3 contains 16 residues. The CDR3 region is CASSPTLGGATGELFF. CDR3 coding DNA: TGTGCCAGCTCACCAACCTTGGGAGGGGCCACCGGGGAGCTGTTTTTT.

This clone was observed a single time. The V call is TRBV9, the J call TRBJ1-6; TRBD1 agrees at 7 bases. From germline, CDR1 is SGDLS and CDR2 YYNGEE. J was trimmed by 9 bases and V by 3 bases; bases with no gene match: 9. This CDR3 is built from 15 residues. The DNA of the CDR3 is TGTGCCAGCAGCGACAGGGGAACATCGAGTTCACCCCTCCACTTT. It codes for CASSDRGTSSSPLHF.

The chain has TRBV3-1 (or the pseudogene TRBV3-2) and TRBJ2-2; the D gene is possibly TRBD1 (5 bases). V dropped 4 bases and J dropped 0 bases, with 6 bases sitting between them. CDR1 and CDR2 from the germline V gene are LGHDT and YNNKEL (reference sequence). The CDR3 is made up of 14 amino acids. The DNA of the CDR3 is TGTGCCAGCAGCCCGACAGCGAACACCGGGGAGCTGTTTTTT. As protein: CASSPTANTGELFF.

V gene TRBV3-1 (or the pseudogene TRBV3-2) combines with J gene TRBJ2-1, with TRBD1 matching over 9 bases. The CDR3 is 15 amino acids. V was clipped by 3 bases and J by 5 bases; unmatched bases: 5. CDR1 LGHDT and CDR2 YNNKEL come from the germline V gene (reference sequence). The chain's CDR3 is CASSHTGTGNNEQFF. As DNA, the CDR3 is TGTGCCAGCAGCCATACCGGGACAGGGAACAATGAGCAGTTCTTC.

The V call is TRBV4-2, the J call TRBJ1-5; D perhaps matches TRBD1 (6 bases). V was cut by 3 bases and J by 9 bases, with 9 bases left in between. There are 12 residues in the CDR3. Germline V gene lookup returns CDR1 LGHNA and CDR2 YNFKEQ. CDR3 nucleotide sequence: TGTGCCAGCAGCCAGGGGGCCCGGCCCCAGCATTTT. It specifies CASSQGARPQHF.

V and J are TRBV4-1 and TRBJ2-7, with 9 bases matching TRBD1. There are 16 residues in the CDR3. Trimming took 7 bases from V and 3 from J; bases not matched to a gene: 13. The germline gives CDR1 MGHRA, CDR2 YSYEKL. Here the CDR3 reads CASTPQAQGAYYEQYF. The CDR3 nucleotides are TGCGCCAGCACCCCCCAGGCACAGGGGGCTTACTACGAGCAGTACTTC.

The chain recombines TRBV6-2 or TRBV6-3 with TRBJ2-1, with D unresolved. The length of the CDR3 is 18 residues. Germline loops: CDR1 MNHEY, CDR2 SVGEGT. The germline V and J ends were trimmed by 0 bases and 0 bases, with 15 bases remaining between them. The CDR3 loop reads CASSYSTLSQISYNEQFF. CDR3 sequence (DNA): TGTGCCAGCAGTTACTCGACGCTTAGCCAGATCTCCTACAATGAGCAGTTCTTC.

This clone appeared a single time. The chain joins TRBV6-4 to TRBJ2-3; possibly TRBD1 for D (5 bases). Deletions cut 3 bases from V and 0 bases from J, with 13 bases between. This CDR3 has 16 amino acids. The V gene's germline CDR1 is MRHNA and CDR2 SNTAGT. As DNA, the CDR3 is TGTGCCAGCAGTGAAGGAGCAGGGCTGAGCACAGATACGCAGTATTTT. Protein: CASSEGAGLSTDTQYF.

This chain links TRBV7-2 with TRBJ1-2, with 7 bases identical to TRBD1. V lost 5 bases and J lost 8; bases outside the gene matches: 17. CDR1 and CDR2 from the germline V gene are SGHTA and FQGNSA. The CDR3 contains 16 residues. The CDR3 nucleotides read TGTGCCAGCAGCCTCGGACAGGCGGGGGGACGTTGGGGCTACACCTTC. Its translation is CASSLGQAGGRWGYTF.

The chain is built from TRBV15 and TRBJ2-2; tentatively, D is TRBD1 (5 bases). V was cut by 0 bases and J by 0 bases, with 5 bases left in between. This CDR3 has 15 amino acids. CDR1 LNHNV and CDR2 YYDKDF come from the germline V gene (reference sequence). The chain's CDR3 is CATSRDRANTGELFF. The DNA of the CDR3 is TGTGCCACCAGCAGAGACAGGGCGAACACCGGGGAGCTGTTTTTT. The full variable domain, with the rest looked up from reference TRBV15 and TRBJ2-2, is DAMVIQNPRYQVTQFGKPVTLSCSQTLNHNVMYWYQQKSSQAPKLLFHYYDKDFNNEADTPDNFQSRRPNTSFCFLDIRSPGLGDTAMYLCATSRDRANTGELFFGEGSRLTVL.

This rearrangement joins TRBV28 to TRBJ1-4; weak D call: TRBD1 (5 bases). V was cut by 6 bases and J by 0 bases, with 11 bases left in between. Germline-derived CDR1 and CDR2 are MDHEN and SYDVKM. The CDR3 spans 15 residues. CDR3 region: CASRGTHATNEKLFF. CDR3 DNA: TGTGCCAGCAGGGGGACTCATGCAACTAATGAAAAACTGTTTTTT.

The rearrangement uses TRBV27 and TRBJ2-5, with 8 positions matching TRBD2. The CDR3 has 15 residues. In germline, CDR1 is MNHEY, CDR2 SMNVEV (reference sequence). V dropped 2 bases and J dropped 7; count of bases not matched to a gene: 9. The chain's CDR3 is CASSLGAGGRGTQYF. The CDR3, as DNA: TGTGCCAGCAGTTTAGGGGCGGGAGGCCGTGGGACCCAGTACTTC.

The chain joins TRBV18 to TRBJ2-3; 14 nucleotides align to TRBD2. Germline V gives CDR1 KGHSH, CDR2 LQKENI. This CDR3 is built from 18 residues. The V gene end was trimmed by 0 bases and the J gene end by 4 bases; junction bases not matched to a gene: 6. CDR3 DNA: TGTGCCAGCTCACCACCGGAGACTAGCGGGGGGGGATCAGATACGCAGTATTTT. This sequence encodes CASSPPETSGGGSDTQYF.

The chain couples TRBV7-2 to TRBJ2-3, with TRBD2 identical over 9 bases. The germline V gene has CDR1 SGHTA and CDR2 FQGNSA. This CDR3 is built from 16 residues. Trimming removed 0 bases from V and 3 bases from J; junction bases left unmatched: 4. CDR3 DNA sequence: TGTGCCAGCAGCTTAGCGGCTAGCGGGATAACAGATACGCAGTATTTT. This gives the protein CASSLAASGITDTQYF.

For the CDR3, the DNA is TGTGCCAGCAGCTTAACAACTCGGCCGGGAAACACAGATACGCAGTATTTT. Its protein product is CASSLTTRPGNTDTQYF. The chain uses TRBV5-5 and TRBJ2-3; TRBD2 is a possible D gene (5 bases). Germline V gene sequence: CDR1 SGHKS, CDR2 YYEKEE (reference sequence). This CDR3 contains 17 residues. V gave up 2 bases and J gave up 2 bases, with 18 bases separating them.

The rearrangement uses TRBV19 and TRBJ1-5; 9 positions match TRBD1. Unmatched junction bases numbered 6, after V lost 3 bases and J lost 6 bases. Looked up from germline, CDR1 is LNHDA and CDR2 is SQIVND (reference sequence). The CDR3 totals 15 residues. The CDR3 loop is CASSMAQGATQPQHF. CDR3 DNA: TGTGCCAGTAGTATGGCACAGGGGGCGACTCAGCCCCAGCATTTT.